The text below deals with one TCR beta chain. The data are from a study of blood T cell repertoires in COVID-19. Study-level background: The analysed material was cDNA or gDNA that came from T cells, B-cell-depleted T cells, or PBMCs.

CDR3 length: 15 amino acids. Looked up from germline, CDR1 is LNHDA and CDR2 is SQIVND (reference sequence). After removal of 7 bases from V and 1 base from J, the junction contained 8 bases not matched to a gene. Per the study methods: The assay estimated nucleated cells by amplifying reference gene primers. The method was immunoSEQ multiplex PCR; TCRdb's version includes in-frame clones alone and lacks a portion of them. That table is the source of V, J and clone size, and D and trimming were worked out from the DNA. This sample carries some 150,000 clones, 87% of them seen once, and the ten largest clones take about 1.4%.

The source of this sequence is a woman between 45 and 65 years old with acute or convalescent COVID-19. The chain couples TRBV19 to TRBJ1-1; 8 nucleotides align to TRBD1. Source material: peripheral blood. The CDR3 coding sequence is TGTGCCAGTACCCCCTCCGGGACAGGGAACACTGAAGCTTTCTTT. Its protein product is CASTPSGTGNTEAFF.